Here is one TCR beta chain with its context. This clone was recorded a few times. Its antigen remains unidentified. No per-base quality is available; no much larger clone lies one base away. This sample was included in a study of cytomegalovirus exposure and HLA in healthy donors (dated by TCRdb to about 2017). The study in broad terms: An earlier analysis of fewer than 750 of the donors reported around 280 Gb of sequence data and around 120 million unique TCR beta sequences obtained from 150 million to 200 million T cells. Typing coverage differed by locus: A, B, C, DRB1 and DQB1 were typed in about 629-640 donors, DQA1 in about 550, DPA1 in around 610, and DPB1 in 450 to 480. Of the roughly 400 genotyped donors, roughly 76% were placed in the genetic ancestry cluster associated with self-reported Caucasian donors. The study combined high-throughput TCR immunosequencing, statistical association of individual TCRs with disease status, and machine learning to predict cytomegalovirus infection status. The study aimed to test whether cataloging public T cell receptors could reveal signatures of past pathogen exposure. Among about 400 genotyped donors of the cohort, an average of around 220,000 unique TCR beta nucleotide sequences was sequenced per donor, of which 15% to 20% were non-productive. Using immunosequencing, the study profiled T cell repertoires from about 650 subjects and related those repertoires to cytomegalovirus serostatus. In a later analysis, previously published TCR beta repertoires from hundreds of donors were re-analyzed and high-resolution HLA genotyping was added so that TCR occurrence patterns could be studied. In the later analysis, no new phenotypic data were used to find candidate immune exposures; instead, reliance was placed on TCR beta sequences and their occurrence across donors. A later genetic analysis used genome-wide SNP genotypes for about three fifths of the 666 donors, treating that subset as a discovery cohort. A separate validation cohort of 100 to 150 different subjects was used in addition to the approximately 700-subject first cohort. An earlier analysis of a few hundred of the donors applied high-throughput TCR beta sequencing to assess whether each TCR beta V gene segment acted as functional or pseudogenic. Donor age, sex, ethnicity and CMV serostatus were collected together with the repertoire data. An early release covering roughly 600 HLA-typed donors comprised about 300 gigabases of sequencing data and about 90 million unique TCR sequences. Every discovery cohort repertoire had been produced on one sequencing platform. About 5 DR-DQ haplotypes were handled as single units for association and clustering, since linkage in the cohort was strong. Class I and class II HLA loci were covered by the typing at four-digit resolution.

The cohort comprised some 730 healthy bone marrow donors. All cohort members were sampled while nominally healthy, although unrecorded immune exposures were likely present. The donor tested CMV seropositive, placing the donor among the roughly 300 seropositive members of the cohort. A peripheral blood sample was provided by each donor, and peripheral blood mononuclear cells were used for TCR beta sequencing. Genomic DNA extraction from the blood cell samples was performed with the Qiagen DNeasy Blood Extraction Kit. Inclusive of the bounding cysteine and phenylalanine, the CDR3 is 14 residues long. The read is trimmed to its CDR3 DNA, 42 bases read in frame from base 1. The germline V gene encodes CDR1 SEHNR and CDR2 FQNEAQ (reference sequence). V is reduced by 1 base and J by 1 base, leaving a spacing of 8 bases between them. Receptor libraries were prepared by the immunoSEQ multiplex PCR assay. A mixture of 60 forward primers for TCR Vbeta segments and 13 reverse primers for TCR Jbeta segments was used in the multiplex PCR. Amplification of the CDR3 region of rearranged TCR beta genes was performed with a multiplex PCR assay on genomic DNA. The amplified TCR beta libraries were sequenced on the Illumina HiSeq System as 87-base-pair reads. The paper's data handling went like this. A later analysis tallied roughly 80 million unique TCR beta chains across the 640 or so repertoires, and some 10 million of those chains were shared by two or more donors. Raw reads were error-corrected and collapsed into unique sequences with a nearest-neighbor algorithm that merged closely related sequences to remove PCR and sequencing errors. To assign V, D and J gene segments, CDR3 sequences were aligned to IMGT reference sequences. For a sequence to be retained, at least a six-nucleotide match to both a V gene segment and a J gene segment was required. Rearrangements were called productive when the CDR3 lacked stop codons and stayed in frame with V and J; all others were non-productive. Following IMGT convention, CDR3 was defined as the stretch from the second conserved V-encoded cysteine up to the conserved J-encoded phenylalanine. The earlier analysis of fewer than 700 of the donors excluded sequences that lacked an unambiguous match to a single V gene segment. An earlier analysis of almost 600 of the donors classified V segments as functional when productive rearrangements were above 56.7% and as segregating when the standard deviation between donors was above 5%. A statistical classification framework was built for diagnosing cytomegalovirus status from the catalog of TCR beta chain sequences. In a later analysis, TCR nucleotide sequences were compared against IMGT/GENE-DB human TR gene sequences so that V and J genes could be assigned. A later analysis assigned CDR3 sequences and most-parsimonious VDJ recombination scenarios with the TCRdist pipeline. In a later analysis, each TCR beta chain was defined by its CDR3 amino acid sequence together with its V-gene family, and reads without a unique V-gene family were excluded. In a later analysis, nearly 600 highly shared, low-generation-probability nucleotide sequences were removed to address suspected cross-contamination and a sequencing artifact. For each public chain, a later analysis derived a clonal expansion index from normalized ranks of inferred template counts within each repertoire. A later analysis computed generation probabilities with a VDJ recombination model fitted to out-of-frame rearrangements, and checked the results against IGoR. In a later analysis, hypergeometric tests were used to score TCR-TCR, TCR-HLA and TCR-CMV co-occurrence, with a repertoire-size bias correction applied to TCR pairs. False discovery rates were estimated in a later analysis by permuting HLA or CMV assignments 20 times. In a later analysis, co-occurring TCRs were grouped using DBSCAN, with TCRdist sequence similarity added in when clustering inside HLA-allele-positive subsets. Repertoires with fewer than 30,000 or more than 120,000 public chains were left out of co-occurrence clustering, as were five repertoires with anomalous nucleotide sharing. TCRdb's version of the immuneACCESS table is confined to in-frame rearrangements and falls short of the full clone set. An unresolved V gene accounts for under half of the shortfall where checked; the remainder is of unknown origin. D and trimming were read from the DNA, whereas the V and J calls and clone size are those reported in that table. Recorded for this sample are around 150,000 clones; 82% of them occurred a single time. Roughly 7.8% of the sample comes from the top ten.

Overall study outcomes, separate from this receptor: A cluster of highly shared sequence variants was judged likely to represent a technical artifact of the sequencing pipeline. At a false discovery rate of 0.05, a later analysis linked 16,951 TCR beta sequences to specific HLA alleles. According to a later analysis, most CMV-associated TCR beta chains appeared to be HLA-restricted, and the HLA associations seemed to be driven largely by CMV exposure. In the study, approximately 160 TCR beta chains were listed as associated with cytomegalovirus. A later analysis reported that several top co-occurrence clusters appeared linked to parvovirus B19, influenza, CMV and Epstein-Barr virus. According to a later genetic analysis, donors in an Asian-associated ancestry cluster had fewer N-insertions in productive TCRs than the roughly 700-donor mean. Correlated functional status among segregating V segments might reflect linkage disequilibrium, but an unknown experimental factor could not be ruled out. Because counts were too low, roughly 16 rarely observed V segments, including chromosome 9 orphons, were left out of the earlier analysis of 587 of the donors. Immune exposure information for the cohort was limited to CMV serostatus. The authors suggested that the approach could potentially be generalized to other disease states and immunological phenotypes. While some public TCRs were present in many individuals, most TCR sequences turned up only very rarely across donors. In a later analysis, TCR association rates were found to vary across HLA loci, with the most associated TCRs seen for DRB1 alleles and the fewest for HLA-C alleles. An earlier analysis of 587 of the donors showed that most TCR beta V segments appeared in productive rearrangements either about 87% or about 30% of the time, which broadly matched IMGT annotations. In a later analysis, HLA-associated TCR beta chains showed more clonal expansion and lower generation probabilities than non-associated chains that were equally common. The cohort was sequenced for TCR beta chains only, and without alpha or paired-chain data the features that could be detected were limited. Some IMGT-functional V segments, including TRBV6-2 and TRBV6-3, could not be distinguished by the 87-base-pair reads and were therefore excluded. A later genetic analysis associated a missense DCLRE1C variant with V-gene and J-gene trimming of TCR beta chains, and an independent cohort replicated the association. HLA typing was unavailable for some donors at each locus, so association tests used only the typed subset. A further reported finding was that TCR beta sequences accurately predicted the HLA-A and HLA-B alleles for most subjects in the first cohort. In vitro tests confirmed that a few of the cytomegalovirus-associated TCR beta chains recognize cytomegalovirus antigens. Strong co-occurrence of HLA alleles, especially DR and DQ, made assigning TCR associations to individual alleles difficult. The presence/absence analyses assumed that sequencing depth was roughly uniform across donors, and that assumption may not be true. Cytomegalovirus status was reported to be diagnosed by the classifier with high specificity and sensitivity in both the original and validation cohorts.

Here the chain combines TRBV7-9 and TRBJ2-7, with the D gene too uncertain to name. Sequences were obtained from PBMCs. The TCR sequence derives from a woman aged 45-59 years in good health and CMV-seropositive. CDR3 sequence: CASSLGAQSYEQYF. The sequenced DNA is TGTGCCAGCAGCTTAGGGGCTCAATCCTACGAGCAGTACTTC.